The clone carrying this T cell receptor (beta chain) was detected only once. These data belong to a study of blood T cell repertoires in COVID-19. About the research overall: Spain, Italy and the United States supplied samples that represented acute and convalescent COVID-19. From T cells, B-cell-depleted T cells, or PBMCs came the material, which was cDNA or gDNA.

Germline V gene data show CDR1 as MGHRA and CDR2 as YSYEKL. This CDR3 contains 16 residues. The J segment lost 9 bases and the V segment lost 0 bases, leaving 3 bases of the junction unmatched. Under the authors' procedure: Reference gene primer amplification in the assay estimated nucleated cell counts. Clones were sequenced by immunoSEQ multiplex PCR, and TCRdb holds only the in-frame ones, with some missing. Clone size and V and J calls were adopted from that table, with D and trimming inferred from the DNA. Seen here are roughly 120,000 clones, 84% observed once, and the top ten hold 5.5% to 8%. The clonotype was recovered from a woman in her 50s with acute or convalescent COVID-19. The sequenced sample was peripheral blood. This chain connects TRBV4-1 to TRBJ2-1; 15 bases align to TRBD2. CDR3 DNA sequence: TGCGCCAGCAGCCAAGAGACGGGACTAGCGGGGGGTGAGCAGTTCTTC. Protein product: CASSQETGLAGGEQFF.